These T cell receptor beta chains were read from a single sample in a study of vaccination and CD4 T cells after COVID-19. TCRdb redid the calling of the PCR reads with MiXCR, one entry per CDR3 protein. Of around 14,000 distinct CDR3 sequences in the sample, approximately 64% were seen once. These receptors are not linked to any known antigen. The material sequenced was CD4+ T cells from blood, cultured in vitro. The receptors stem from a human donor who had recovered from COVID-19. The CDR3 runs from the conserved cysteine through the conserved F or W. The D gene is left open where the match is weak. Expanded clones are given a class, and other clones once, few, many or no size at all.

size | D | J | V | CDR3 | DNA
. | . | TRBJ2-2 | TRBV24-1 | CATHSGSGELFF | TGTGCCACCCACTCGGGATCCGGGGAGCTGTTTTTT
. | TRBD2 | TRBJ2-7 | TRBV20-1 | CSARGVASGLNSYEQYF | TGCAGTGCTAGAGGAGTAGCTAGCGGGTTAAACTCCTACGAGCAGTACTTC
. | . | TRBJ2-5 | TRBV6-2/TRBV6-3 | CASSYPGRQETQYF | TGTGCCAGCAGTTACCCGGGACGCCAAGAGACCCAGTACTTC
. | TRBD2 | TRBJ2-1 | TRBV7-3 | CASSPTGTRVYNEQFF | TGTGCCAGCAGCCCTACCGGGACTAGAGTCTACAATGAGCAGTTCTTC
. | . | TRBJ1-5 | TRBV6-1 | CASSVERNQPQHF | TGTGCCAGCAGTGTTGAACGGAATCAGCCCCAGCATTTT
few | TRBD1 | TRBJ2-7 | TRBV6-2/TRBV6-3 | CASTRGQGPYEQYF | TGTGCCAGCACCCGGGGACAGGGGCCGTACGAGCAGTACTTC
. | TRBD2 | TRBJ2-7 | TRBV5-6 | CASSFISTSGSYEQYF | TGTGCCAGCAGCTTTATTAGCACTAGCGGGAGCTACGAGCAGTACTTC
. | TRBD1 | TRBJ1-2 | TRBV14 | CASSHLRQGGYGYTF | TGTGCCAGCAGCCACTTAAGACAGGGAGGCTATGGCTACACCTTC
. | . | TRBJ2-7 | TRBV18 | CASSPLRDGSEQYF | TGTGCCAGCTCACCACTCAGGGATGGCTCCGAGCAGTACTTC
. | . | TRBJ1-1 | TRBV7-2 | CASSLASGEAFF | TGTGCCAGCAGCTTAGCGTCCGGTGAAGCTTTCTTT
few | . | TRBJ2-5 | TRBV20-1 | CSASPAGAGIGETQYF | TGCAGTGCTAGTCCGGCTGGCGCAGGGATCGGGGAGACCCAGTACTTC
. | TRBD1 | TRBJ2-7 | TRBV10-3 | CAIGRDRSSYEQYF | TGTGCCATCGGCCGGGACAGGAGTTCCTACGAGCAGTACTTC
. | . | TRBJ2-2 | TRBV7-9 | CASSLLQGAGGELFF | TGTGCCAGCAGCTTATTGCAGGGCGCCGGCGGGGAGCTGTTTTTT
. | . | TRBJ2-3 | TRBV12-2 | CASRFGLAGVRDTQYF | TGTGCAAGTCGCTTCGGGCTAGCGGGAGTTCGGGATACGCAGTATTTT
few | TRBD2 | TRBJ2-3 | TRBV20-1 | CSAGLAGGTLTDTQYF | TGCAGTGCTGGGCTAGCGGGAGGTACCCTCACAGATACGCAGTATTTT
few | TRBD2 | TRBJ2-5 | TRBV7-2 | CASSTPPTSEITQYF | TGTGCCAGCAGCACCCCGCCGACTAGCGAAATCACCCAGTACTTC
. | . | TRBJ1-1 | TRBV18 | CASSPGQRNTEAFF | TGTGCCAGCTCACCGGGACAAAGGAACACTGAAGCTTTCTTT
. | TRBD1 | TRBJ1-1 | TRBV18 | CANSTLQGATLGTEAFF | TGTGCCAACTCAACCCTACAGGGGGCAACGTTGGGCACTGAAGCTTTCTTT
. | TRBD2 | TRBJ2-3 | TRBV20-1 | CSASGLAGGSDTQYF | TGCAGTGCTAGTGGTCTAGCGGGAGGTTCGGATACGCAGTATTTT
. | . | TRBJ2-1 | TRBV11-2 | CASSLTTRPGEFF | TGTGCCAGCAGCTTAACTACGAGGCCGGGGGAGTTCTTC
. | . | TRBJ2-3 | TRBV28 | CASSLASVDTQYF | TGTGCCAGCAGTTTAGCTAGTGTAGATACGCAGTATTTT
. | TRBD1 | TRBJ1-4 | TRBV6-1 | CAMGQGGDNEKLFF | TGTGCCATGGGACAGGGAGGGGATAATGAAAAACTGTTTTTT
. | TRBD1 | TRBJ1-1 | TRBV11-3 | CASSPGQASTEAFF | TGTGCCAGCAGCCCCGGACAGGCTAGCACTGAAGCTTTCTTT
. | . | TRBJ1-6 | TRBV20-1 | CSASLGGPNSPLHF | TGCAGTGCTAGTCTAGGGGGTCCTAATTCACCCCTCCACTTT
few | TRBD2 | TRBJ2-5 | TRBV6-4 | CASSETSGGQETQYF | TGTGCCAGCAGTGAAACTAGCGGGGGGCAAGAGACCCAGTACTTC
few | . | TRBJ1-6 | TRBV20-1 | CSAPDRRGGSPLHF | TGCAGTGCTCCCGACAGAAGGGGCGGTTCACCCCTCCACTTT
few | . | TRBJ2-7 | TRBV15 | CATSTGASYEQYF | TGTGCCACCAGCACCGGGGCATCCTACGAGCAGTACTTC
. | TRBD1 | TRBJ2-7 | TRBV28 | CASRTGLYEQYF | TGTGCCAGCCGGACAGGCCTCTACGAGCAGTACTTC